The 32 T cell receptor beta chains below come from one sample, sequenced in a study of blood T cell repertoires in COVID-19. The protocol was immunoSEQ multiplex PCR, while the TCRdb copy is restricted to in-frame clones and leaves out a portion. The sample has roughly 330,000 clones; more than 75% are singletons. The sample was PBMCs or T cells enriched from blood (not recorded which). Receptors were obtained from a woman aged 18 to 35 who had recovered from COVID-19.

Turning to this clone: Sequence at one end of the junction differs from germline and may be a read error. V is TRBV6-8 and J is TRBJ2-3; tentatively, D is TRBD2 (6 bases). The V gene's germline CDR1 is MNHGY and CDR2 SAAAGT. The CDR3 is 17 amino acids. The CDR3 here is CASSHSDLAFSTDTQYF. The CDR3 DNA is TGTGCCAGCAGTCACTCGGATCTAGCGTTTAGCACAGATACGCAGTATTTT.

The chain is built from TRBV9 and TRBJ2-7; 14 bases are a match to TRBD2. Trimming removed 3 bases from V and 2 bases from J; junction bases left unmatched: 4. The CDR3 runs 16 residues. From germline, CDR1 is SGDLS and CDR2 YYNGEE. The CDR3 region is CASSDRTSGGTYEQYF. The CDR3 nucleotides are TGTGCCAGCAGCGATAGGACTAGCGGGGGGACCTACGAGCAGTACTTC.

The chain is built from TRBV2 and TRBJ1-5, with D possibly being TRBD1 (5 bases). Germline CDR1 SNHLY, CDR2 FYNNEI. The CDR3 contains 12 residues. Trimming shortened V by 7 bases and J by 7 bases, and 11 bases separated the two germline ends. CDR3 DNA sequence: TGTGCCAGCAACGGGGAGGGGCAGCCCCAGCATTTT. Translation: CASNGEGQPQHF.

The rearrangement uses TRBV12-3 or TRBV12-4 and TRBJ1-2, with 8 bases that match TRBD1. The CDR3 totals 13 residues. J gave up 7 bases and V 8 bases, and 9 bases lay outside the gene matches. The CDR3: CASGPGGEGGYTF. CDR3 DNA: TGTGCCAGCGGACCAGGGGGCGAAGGTGGCTACACCTTC.

V gene TRBV2 combines with J gene TRBJ1-2; 8 nucleotides match TRBD1. V lost 6 bases to trimming and J lost 4 bases; unmatched junction nucleotides: 7. This CDR3 comprises 14 residues. Germline V gene lookup returns CDR1 SNHLY and CDR2 FYNNEI. The CDR3 spells CASRETGAGYGYTF. In nucleotides, the CDR3 is TGTGCCAGCAGGGAGACAGGGGCGGGCTATGGCTACACCTTC.

J is TRBJ2-7 and V is TRBV30; a weak D match, TRBD1 (5 bases). This CDR3 has 13 amino acids. CDR1 and CDR2 from the germline V gene are GTSNPN and SVGIG (reference sequence). V lost 2 bases, J lost 7 bases, and 15 bases lay in between. CDR3 DNA: TGTGCCTGGAGTCTGAGATTGGGGCGAGAGCAGTACTTC. It yields the protein CAWSLRLGREQYF.

This chain links TRBV30 with TRBJ1-1, with D possibly matching TRBD1 (5 bases). Germline V gene lookup returns CDR1 GTSNPN and CDR2 SVGIG (reference sequence). CDR3 size: 14 residues. Between the trimmed V and J ends, which lost 4 bases and 4 bases, there was a span of 16 bases. In DNA, the CDR3 is TGTGCCTGGACCTATGGGGGGTCGCGCACTGAAGCTTTCTTT. It is translated as CAWTYGGSRTEAFF.

The rearrangement uses TRBV14 and TRBJ1-3; 8 nucleotides line up with TRBD1. The CDR3 runs to 14 residues. The V and J ends lost 4 bases and 4 bases, in that order; junction bases with no gene match: 3. From germline, CDR1 is SGHDN and CDR2 FVKESK. This CDR3 reads CASSLWTGGNTIYF. The DNA of the CDR3 is TGTGCCAGCAGCCTCTGGACAGGGGGAAACACCATATATTTT.

This rearrangement joins TRBV5-6 to TRBJ1-1, with D uncertain. The germline CDR1 and CDR2 sequences are SGHDT and YYEEEE. There are 18 residues in the CDR3. The V end lost 1 base, the J end lost 1 base, and 20 bases lay between the germline ends. The CDR3 reads CASSLYIGGPGSNTEAFF. The CDR3 nucleotides are TGTGCCAGCAGCTTGTATATTGGAGGGCCGGGGTCGAACACTGAAGCTTTCTTT. The full variable domain, with the rest looked up from reference TRBV5-6 and TRBJ1-1, is DAGVTQSPTHLIKTRGQQVTLRCSPKSGHDTVSWYQQALGQGPQFIFQYYEEEERQRGNFPDRFSGHQFPNYSSELNVNALLLGDSALYLCASSLYIGGPGSNTEAFFGQGTRLTVV.

The gene calls are TRBV11-1 and TRBJ2-7; TRBD2 aligns across 7 bases. Germline lookup yields CDR1 SGHAT and CDR2 FQDESV (reference sequence). CDR3 size: 15 residues. V lost 5 bases and J lost 1; bases outside the gene matches: 8. For the CDR3, the DNA is TGTGCCAGCAGCATCTCTAGCGGTGGATCCTACGAGCAGTACTTC. This encodes CASSISSGGSYEQYF. Full variable domain (missing parts from reference TRBV11-1 and TRBJ2-7): EAEVAQSPRYKITEKSQAVAFWCDPISGHATLYWYRQILGQGPELLVQFQDESVVDDSQLPKDRFSAERLKGVDSTLKIQPAELGDSAMYLCASSISSGGSYEQYFGPGTRLTVT.

The chain uses TRBV7-8 and TRBJ1-2; 10 nucleotides line up with TRBD1. The CDR3 extends over 13 amino acids. V shed 3 bases and J 7 bases; nucleotides not matched to a gene: 2. Looked up from germline, CDR1 is SGHVS and CDR2 is FQNEAQ. The CDR3 protein is CASSFGQGVGYTF. CDR3 sequence (DNA): TGTGCCAGCAGCTTTGGACAGGGGGTTGGCTACACCTTC.

The chain combines TRBV12-3 or TRBV12-4 with TRBJ1-2; D is perhaps TRBD1 (6 bases). The CDR3 covers 13 residues. V was trimmed by 5 bases and J by 8 bases, leaving 15 bases between them. The CDR3 sequence: CASSPKPGVGYTF. The CDR3 DNA reads TGTGCCAGCAGTCCTAAACCAGGGGTCGGCTACACCTTC.

This chain connects TRBV28 to TRBJ1-1; D is ambiguous. Looked up from germline, CDR1 is MDHEN and CDR2 is SYDVKM. The CDR3 extends over 14 amino acids. The germline V and J ends were trimmed by 1 base and 2 bases, with 8 bases remaining between them. The CDR3 DNA is TGTGCCAGCAGTTTATCAGGCCTCAACACTGAAGCTTTCTTT. Amino acids: CASSLSGLNTEAFF.

The chain is built from TRBV6-2 or TRBV6-3 and TRBJ2-1, with D possibly being TRBD2 (5 bases). Germline V CDR1 and CDR2: MNHEY, SVGEGT. Deletions cut 5 bases from V and 0 bases from J, with 11 bases between. The CDR3 runs 15 residues. CDR3 protein: CASSGAEISYNEQFF. The CDR3 coding sequence is TGTGCCAGCAGTGGAGCGGAGATCTCCTACAATGAGCAGTTCTTC.

The chain recombines TRBV9 with TRBJ1-1; 7 bases fit TRBD1. There are 14 residues in the CDR3. The V segment lost 0 bases and the J segment 11 bases; nucleotides outside the gene matches: 10. Germline V gives CDR1 SGDLS, CDR2 YYNGEE. CDR3 DNA sequence: TGTGCCAGCAGCGTAGTAGGTACAGGGGAGCATGCTTTCTTT. Translated, it gives CASSVVGTGEHAFF.

This clone was picked up many times. The chain links TRBV18 to TRBJ2-7; D perhaps matches TRBD2 (6 bases). From germline, CDR1 is KGHSH and CDR2 LQKENI. Trimming stripped 3 bases from V and 0 bases from J, with 12 bases between. This CDR3 is 15 amino acids long. As DNA, the CDR3 is TGTGCCAGCTCACCGGGACTCAGGAGCTCCTACGAGCAGTACTTC. It codes for CASSPGLRSSYEQYF. The variable domain in full, with the rest retrieved from reference TRBV18 and TRBJ2-7, is NAGVMQNPRHLVRRRGQEARLRCSPMKGHSHVYWYRQLPEEGLKFMVYLQKENIIDESGMPKERFSAEFPKEGPSILRIQQVVRGDSAAYFCASSPGLRSSYEQYFGPGTRLTVT.

This clone was detected once. The chain employs TRBV7-6 and TRBJ2-7; perhaps TRBD2 as D (5 bases). Per germline, CDR1 SGHVS and CDR2 FNYEAQ. V lost 1 base and J lost 2, with 18 bases in between. The CDR3 has 17 amino acids. For the CDR3, the DNA is TGTGCCAGCAGCTTAGTGGAGGTCGGGGTCCCTACCTACGAGCAGTACTTC. Translated: CASSLVEVGVPTYEQYF.

The J gene is TRBJ2-2, the V gene TRBV27; TRBD2 agrees at 14 bases. Germline CDR1 MNHEY, CDR2 SMNVEV (reference sequence). V dropped 6 bases and J dropped 1; count of bases not matched to a gene: 7. This CDR3 region has 18 residues. CDR3 nucleotides: TGTGCCAGCAGCCTTGGGACTAGCGGGGGTTTGAACACCGGGGAGCTGTTTTTT. Its translation: CASSLGTSGGLNTGELFF.

About this clone itself: Other DNA sequences in the sample encode the same CDR3. V usage is TRBV5-4 and J usage is TRBJ1-2; 9 nucleotides line up with TRBD1. J gave up 8 bases and V 4 bases, and 6 bases lay outside the gene matches. The CDR3 runs to 13 residues. Looked up from germline, CDR1 is SGHNT and CDR2 is YYREEE (reference sequence). In DNA, the CDR3 is TGTGCCAGCAGCCCACAGGGGGCGCGCGGCTACACCTTC. Translated: CASSPQGARGYTF.

The chain has TRBV18 and TRBJ1-1; no clear D. CDR1 and CDR2 from the germline V gene are KGHSH and LQKENI. With 2 bases removed from V and 0 bases from J, the gap between germline ends came to 10 bases. This CDR3 is 15 amino acids long. The CDR3 DNA follows: TGTGCCAGCTCACCAGGGAGCCGGGTGAACACTGAAGCTTTCTTT. It yields the protein CASSPGSRVNTEAFF.

V and J are TRBV10-3 and TRBJ2-1; TRBD2 matches 13 bases. This CDR3 has 15 residues. Germline values: CDR1 ENHRY, CDR2 SYGVKD. Trimming took 2 bases from V and 8 from J; bases not matched to a gene: 3. CDR3 in DNA: TGTGCCATCAGTGAGGGACTAGCGGGGGCGCATGAGCAGTTCTTC. Translated: CAISEGLAGAHEQFF.

The chain links TRBV28 to TRBJ1-2; possibly TRBD1 for D (5 bases). V was cut by 6 bases and J by 1 base, with 12 bases left in between. The CDR3 runs to 14 residues. The germline V gene encodes CDR1 MDHEN and CDR2 SYDVKM. Here the CDR3 DNA reads TGTGCCAGCAGGAATCGGGGGAGTAACTATGGCTACACCTTC. This sequence encodes CASRNRGSNYGYTF.

The sample holds many counts of this clone. V usage is TRBV9 and J usage is TRBJ2-1; tentatively, D is TRBD1 (6 bases). Looked up from germline, CDR1 is SGDLS and CDR2 is YYNGEE. V was clipped by 2 bases and J by 7 bases, with 13 bases between them. This CDR3 comprises 14 residues. This chain's CDR3 is CASSVLGTKNEQFF. The CDR3 coding sequence is TGTGCCAGCAGCGTCCTCGGGACAAAAAATGAGCAGTTCTTC.

The V gene is TRBV30, the J gene TRBJ1-6; D unclear. Trimming took off 0 bases at V and 5 bases at J, with 8 bases between the two ends. CDR3 size: 14 residues. The germline gives CDR1 GTSNPN, CDR2 SVGIG (reference sequence). Here the CDR3 reads CAWSVRDDNSPLHF. The CDR3 region has the DNA TGTGCCTGGAGTGTACGGGATGATAATTCACCCCTCCACTTT.

The chain couples TRBV28 to TRBJ2-1; TRBD2 matches 9 bases. This CDR3 region has 15 residues. Germline V CDR1 and CDR2: MDHEN, SYDVKM. Unmatched junction bases numbered 12, after V lost 2 bases and J lost 13 bases. The CDR3 bases are TGTGCCAGCAGTTTAGTAGCGGGAGATCGGACCAGTCAGTTCTTC. Translation: CASSLVAGDRTSQFF.

J is TRBJ2-4 and V is TRBV7-9, with D possibly matching TRBD2 (6 bases). Looked up from germline, CDR1 is SEHNR and CDR2 is FQNEAQ (reference sequence). The CDR3 runs to 19 residues. The V and J ends lost 5 bases and 2 bases respectively, with 25 bases between them. CDR3 residues: CASSPRIQWAGRTKNIQYF. The CDR3 nucleotides read TGTGCCAGCAGCCCAAGGATTCAATGGGCAGGGAGGACCAAAAACATTCAGTACTTC.

This sequence joins TRBV9 and TRBJ2-2; possibly TRBD1 for D (5 bases). The CDR3 extends over 17 amino acids. Trimming took off 0 bases at V and 0 bases at J, with 12 bases between the two ends. From germline, CDR1 is SGDLS and CDR2 YYNGEE. CDR3 bases: TGTGCCAGCAGCGTAGCCCCTCAAGGGGCGAACACCGGGGAGCTGTTTTTT. Protein sequence: CASSVAPQGANTGELFF.

This clone was counted between two and nine times. This CDR3 is CASSLGQEPAEAFF. The DNA of the CDR3 is TGTGCCAGCAGCTTGGGACAGGAACCCGCTGAAGCTTTCTTT. The chain has TRBV5-4 and TRBJ1-1; D is possibly TRBD1 (6 bases). V was cut by 0 bases and J by 6 bases, with 12 bases left in between. Germline assignment: CDR1 SGHNT and CDR2 YYREEE (reference sequence). The CDR3 length is 14 residues.

This clone was seen once. The chain couples TRBV28 to TRBJ1-1; 9 bases are a match to TRBD1. Trimming cost V 8 bases and J 2 bases; bases outside gene matches: 3. Germline CDR1 is MDHEN and CDR2 is SYDVKM. This CDR3 has 13 residues. Here the CDR3 reads CASQTGGNTEAFF. CDR3 bases: TGTGCCAGCCAGACAGGGGGAAACACTGAAGCTTTCTTT.

The chain employs TRBV19 and TRBJ2-2; D might be TRBD1 (6 bases). Germline lookup yields CDR1 LNHDA and CDR2 SQIVND (reference sequence). V gave up 4 bases and J gave up 3 bases, with 9 bases separating them. The CDR3 totals 14 residues. The CDR3, as DNA: TGTGCCAGTAGTACCGGGACATACACCGGGGAGCTGTTTTTT. Protein sequence: CASSTGTYTGELFF.

The rearrangement links TRBV4-1 to TRBJ1-5; 7 nucleotides match TRBD1. Trimming cost V 2 bases and J 6 bases; bases outside gene matches: 10. The germline CDR1 and CDR2 sequences are MGHRA and YSYEKL. The CDR3 is 16 amino acids. CDR3 amino acids: CASSQHRGPAGQPQHF. Here the CDR3 DNA reads TGCGCCAGCAGCCAACACAGGGGACCCGCGGGTCAGCCCCAGCATTTT.

The chain uses TRBV28 and TRBJ1-4, with TRBD1 identical over 7 bases. V shed 10 bases and J 8 bases; nucleotides not matched to a gene: 13. From germline, CDR1 is MDHEN and CDR2 SYDVKM. This CDR3 contains 14 residues. The CDR3, as DNA: TGTGCCACTTTATTACCCGGGACAGCCGAAAAACTGTTTTTT. This gives the protein CATLLPGTAEKLFF.